A selection of T cell receptor beta chains follows, all from one sample in a study of blood T cell repertoires in COVID-19. Clones were read by immunoSEQ multiplex PCR, and TCRdb kept only the in-frame ones, dropping some. Among 50,000 to 65,000 clones listed, roughly 72% were seen once. Sequencing was done on a sample of peripheral blood. The receptors shown here come from an older woman with COVID-19, enrolled during active disease. The CDR3 runs from the conserved cysteine through the conserved F or W. The D gene is left open where the match is weak. Rows give clone size only sometimes, using once, few, many, or a class for an expanded clone.

clone_size	j_call	v_call	d_call	cdr3_nt	cdr3_aa
few	TRBJ2-2	TRBV7-2	.	TGTGCCAGCAGTCGGAGGGGCATGAACACCGGGGAGCTGTTTTTT	CASSRRGMNTGELFF
.	TRBJ1-4	TRBV6-5	TRBD1	TGTGCCAGCAGTTGGGACAGACGAAATGAAAAACTGTTTTTT	CASSWDRRNEKLFF
few	TRBJ1-1	TRBV19	TRBD1	TGTGCCAGTAGGGGACAGGGGAAGTGGAACACTGAAGCTTTCTTT	CASRGQGKWNTEAFF
.	TRBJ1-3	TRBV27	.	TGTGCCAGCAGTTTGAGGTTCGCAGGGCCATTAAACACCATATATTTT	CASSLRFAGPLNTIYF
.	TRBJ1-5	TRBV19	TRBD1	TGTGCCAGTAGTACCTCAGGGGGTGGGCAGCCCCAGCATTTT	CASSTSGGGQPQHF
.	TRBJ1-1	TRBV19	.	TGTGCCAGTAGGGTCGCGGGACCTCCGAACACTGAAGCTTTCTTT	CASRVAGPPNTEAFF
few	TRBJ2-1	TRBV11-3	TRBD2	TGTGCCAGCAGTCCATCCGGGACTAGCGGGGAGGGGGTGTTCTTC	CASSPSGTSGEGVFF
few	TRBJ1-1	TRBV4-2	TRBD1	TGTGCCAGCAGCCAAGAGGGGACAGGGAACACTGAAGCTTTCTTT	CASSQEGTGNTEAFF
.	TRBJ2-5	TRBV7-9	.	TGTGCCAGCAGCCCTGACTGGGCAGGGGAGACCCAGTACTTC	CASSPDWAGETQYF
.	TRBJ2-3	TRBV5-1	.	TGCGCCAGCAGCTTTGGGCCCTTGTCGGATACGCAGTATTTT	CASSFGPLSDTQYF
.	TRBJ1-5	TRBV30	TRBD1	TGTGCCTGGAGTACAGGGGATGGACAGCCCCAGCATTTT	CAWSTGDGQPQHF
.	TRBJ2-1	TRBV11-3	.	TGTGCCAGCAGTCCAACCCGAGGCGATGAGCAGTTCTTC	CASSPTRGDEQFF
.	TRBJ2-3	TRBV3-1/TRBV3-2	.	TGTGCCAGCAGCCACAAGTTCGACACATCCACAGATACGCAGTATTTT	CASSHKFDTSTDTQYF
.	TRBJ2-3	TRBV7-8	TRBD2	TGTGCCAGCAGCACGACTAGCGGGGTGGGAGATACGCAGTATTTT	CASSTTSGVGDTQYF
.	TRBJ2-7	TRBV6-5	TRBD1	TGTGCCAGCAGGCGGACAGGTCCCTACGAGCAGTACTTC	CASRRTGPYEQYF
.	TRBJ2-7	TRBV3-1/TRBV3-2	TRBD2	TGTGCCAGCAGCCACACGACTAGCGGGGGCTACGAGCAGTACTTC	CASSHTTSGGYEQYF
.	TRBJ1-1	TRBV5-1	.	TGCGCCAGCAGCGCCCCGGGACAAATAAACACTGAAGCTTTCTTT	CASSAPGQINTEAFF
.	TRBJ2-1	TRBV13	.	TGTGCCAGCAGTCGGGGTCTGGACAATGAGCAGTTCTTC	CASSRGLDNEQFF
.	TRBJ1-1	TRBV11-3	TRBD1	TGTGCCAGCAGCTTCTCAGGGTCAGGGGGCGGCGCTGAAGCTTTCTTT	CASSFSGSGGGAEAFF
once	TRBJ2-1	TRBV29-1	TRBD2	TGCAGCGTTTTGACTAGCGGTAGAAACAATGAGCAGTTCTTC	CSVLTSGRNNEQFF
.	TRBJ2-5	TRBV9	TRBD1	TGTGCCAGCAGCGGCTATGGGACAGGGGGTTATTCAGGAGAGACCCAGTACTTC	CASSGYGTGGYSGETQYF
few	TRBJ1-5	TRBV15	TRBD1	TGTGCCACCAGCACCACAGGGGGCGGAAATCAGCCCCAGCATTTT	CATSTTGGGNQPQHF
.	TRBJ2-5	TRBV10-3	TRBD2	TGTGCCATCAGTGGGGGGGGAAAGACCCAGTACTTC	CAISGGGKTQYF
.	TRBJ1-1	TRBV12-5	.	TGTGCTAGTGCTTTCCTGGACGGAGGCACTGAAGCTTTCTTT	CASAFLDGGTEAFF
.	TRBJ2-3	TRBV10-3	.	TGTGCCATCAGCCCCCGGGGGGCCACAGATACGCAGTATTTT	CAISPRGATDTQYF
.	TRBJ2-5	TRBV27	TRBD2	TGTGCCAGCAGTTGGACAGCGGGGGGGCAGGGGACCCAGTACTTC	CASSWTAGGQGTQYF
few	TRBJ1-1	TRBV27	.	TGTGCCAGCAGTTTGGCGGGGGCGAACACTGAAGCTTTCTTT	CASSLAGANTEAFF
.	TRBJ1-2	TRBV5-4	TRBD1	TGTGCCAGCAGCTTGGGGGACAGGGGGGACTATGGCTACACCTTC	CASSLGDRGDYGYTF
few	TRBJ1-2	TRBV7-2	.	TGTGCCAGCAGCTTAGGTGTGGGGGGAAACTATGGCTACACCTTC	CASSLGVGGNYGYTF
.	TRBJ1-6	TRBV27	.	TGTGCCAGCAGTTCCCTGGGACTGGACAATTCACCCCTCCACTTT	CASSSLGLDNSPLHF
.	TRBJ2-5	TRBV6-2/TRBV6-3	TRBD2	TGTGCCAGCAGCCAAGTGCCGGGACTAGCGGGGGGACAAGAGACCCAGTACTTC	CASSQVPGLAGGQETQYF
few	TRBJ1-3	TRBV19	.	TGTGCCAGTAGTAAAAGGACAATCTCTGGAAACACCATATATTTT	CASSKRTISGNTIYF
.	TRBJ2-5	TRBV27	.	TGTGCCAGCAGTTCGTACCAAGAGACCCAGTACTTC	CASSSYQETQYF
.	TRBJ1-1	TRBV4-1	.	TGCGCCAGCAGCTACCAAAATAGACAGAGGAACACTGAAGCTTTCTTT	CASSYQNRQRNTEAFF
once	TRBJ2-2	TRBV7-3	TRBD1	TGTGCCAGCACCAAGGGGGCTAACACCGGGGAGCTGTTTTTT	CASTKGANTGELFF
.	TRBJ2-3	TRBV29-1	TRBD2	TGCAGCGGGGGACTAGCGGGGTTGCAGTATTTT	CSGGLAGLQYF
.	TRBJ2-7	TRBV14	.	TGTGCCAGCAGCCAAGGCAGGGCCTACGAGCAGTACTTC	CASSQGRAYEQYF
.	TRBJ2-5	TRBV11-2	TRBD2	TGTGCCAGCAGCTTGAAAGGGACTAGAGGTTCTGGCCTAGAGACCCAGTACTTC	CASSLKGTRGSGLETQYF
few	TRBJ2-5	TRBV7-8	TRBD2	TGTGCCAGCAGCCTGCTAGCGGGGGTGACGGAGACCCAGTACTTC	CASSLLAGVTETQYF
.	TRBJ2-3	TRBV19	TRBD1	TGTGCCAGCCAACAGGGGGCCGTCACAGATACGCAGTATTTT	CASQQGAVTDTQYF
.	TRBJ1-6	TRBV2	.	TGTGCCAGCAGACAGAGCTATAATTCACCCCTCCACTTT	CASRQSYNSPLHF
few	TRBJ2-5	TRBV20-1	TRBD1	TGCAGTGCTAGTCACAGGGGGGCACAAGAGACCCAGTACTTC	CSASHRGAQETQYF
.	TRBJ1-5	TRBV15	.	TGTGCCACCAGCAGAGAAGGGGGTCGGGATCAGCCCCAGCATTTT	CATSREGGRDQPQHF
.	TRBJ1-2	TRBV7-2	.	TGTGCCAGCAGCCCCAGCGGGGGTCCAGGGATCTACACCTTC	CASSPSGGPGIYTF
.	TRBJ1-1	TRBV19	TRBD1	TGTGCCAGTAGTGACAGGGGTGCCGTCACTGAAGCTTTCTTT	CASSDRGAVTEAFF
.	TRBJ2-5	TRBV5-6	TRBD1	TGTGCCAGCAGCGAGGGACAGGGGTGGGGAGAGACCCAGTACTTC	CASSEGQGWGETQYF